These T cell receptor beta chains were read from a single sample in a study of blood T cell repertoires in COVID-19. Using immunoSEQ multiplex PCR, the repertoire was profiled, and TCRdb retains in-frame clones only, with some absent. Of approximately 220,000 clones listed, about 88% are singletons. Sequenced material: peripheral blood. The receptors come from a man between 35 and 55 years old with acute or convalescent COVID-19. Each CDR3 is given with its conserved first and last residue. The order of the fields is CDR3 protein, CDR3 DNA, D gene, clone size, J gene, V gene. D genes are given only for firm matches. Clone size is not always given. Where it is, it says once, few, many or a class for expanded clones.

CASSWGGSSGMETQYF,TGTGCCAGCAGCTGGGGCGGGAGTAGTGGTATGGAGACCCAGTACTTC,TRBD2,NA,TRBJ2-5,TRBV11-2
CASSFNPGELFF,TGCGCCAGCAGCTTCAATCCCGGGGAGCTGTTTTTT,NA,NA,TRBJ2-2,TRBV5-1
CSAVDTSYEQYF,TGCAGCGCCGTCGACACCTCCTACGAGCAGTACTTC,NA,NA,TRBJ2-7,TRBV29-1
CASSSGETQYF,TGTGCCAGCAGCTCTGGCGAGACCCAGTACTTC,NA,NA,TRBJ2-5,TRBV5-6
CASRPRDTSYEQYF,TGTGCCAGCAGGCCCCGGGACACCTCCTACGAGCAGTACTTC,NA,NA,TRBJ2-7,TRBV11-1
CASSVGTGVTDTQYF,TGTGCCAGCAGCGTAGGGACAGGGGTCACAGATACGCAGTATTTT,TRBD1,once,TRBJ2-3,TRBV9
CASSVATVGANTEAFF,TGTGCCAGCAGCGTAGCTACGGTAGGGGCGAACACTGAAGCTTTCTTT,NA,NA,TRBJ1-1,TRBV9
CASSGLAGDSGANVLTF,TGTGCCAGTAGCGGACTAGCGGGCGACTCTGGGGCCAACGTCCTGACTTTC,TRBD2,few,TRBJ2-6,TRBV19
CASRPSDRGLSYEQYF,TGTGCCAGTAGACCCTCCGACAGGGGCCTATCCTACGAGCAGTACTTC,TRBD1,NA,TRBJ2-7,TRBV19
CASSEDGTGANVLTF,TGTGCCAGCAGCGAAGACGGGACTGGGGCCAACGTCCTGACTTTC,NA,NA,TRBJ2-6,TRBV9
CASSSPGQGVGYTF,TGTGCCAGTAGTTCCCCGGGACAGGGCGTCGGCTACACCTTC,TRBD1,NA,TRBJ1-2,TRBV19
CASSPGTSGLLSYEQYF,TGTGCCAGCAGCCCCGGGACTAGCGGGCTCCTCTCCTACGAGCAGTACTTC,TRBD2,NA,TRBJ2-7,TRBV9
CASSNRDRVSPLHF,TGTGCCAGCAGCAACCGGGACAGGGTTTCACCCCTCCACTTT,TRBD1,NA,TRBJ1-6,TRBV27
CASSYGGPDQPQHF,TGTGCCAGCAGTTATGGGGGCCCCGATCAGCCCCAGCATTTT,NA,NA,TRBJ1-5,TRBV6-5
CASSRPGLAPQAPLREQYF,TGTGCCAGCAGTCGACCGGGACTAGCGCCCCAGGCCCCCCTTCGGGAGCAGTACTTC,TRBD2,NA,TRBJ2-7,TRBV28
CASSPRDNEQFF,TGTGCCAGTAGTCCCCGGGACAATGAGCAGTTCTTC,NA,NA,TRBJ2-1,TRBV19
CASTPGGPDQPQHF,TGTGCCAGCACCCCGGGAGGCCCCGATCAGCCCCAGCATTTT,NA,NA,TRBJ1-5,TRBV2
CASSYDPGTDAPLHF,TGTGCCAGCAGTTACGATCCCGGGACAGACGCACCCCTCCACTTT,TRBD1,NA,TRBJ1-6,TRBV6-5
CASSLTQGSEETQYF,TGCGCCAGCAGCTTGACGCAGGGATCGGAAGAGACCCAGTACTTC,NA,NA,TRBJ2-5,TRBV5-1
CAWSAQLTNQPQHF,TGTGCCTGGAGTGCACAGCTTACCAATCAGCCCCAGCATTTT,NA,NA,TRBJ1-5,TRBV30
CASSILQGDTEAFF,TGTGCCAGCAGTATTCTGCAGGGCGACACTGAAGCTTTCTTT,NA,NA,TRBJ1-1,TRBV6-6
CASSDEVAGPVEQYF,TGTGCCAGCAGCGACGAGGTAGCGGGACCGGTCGAGCAGTACTTC,TRBD2,NA,TRBJ2-7,TRBV3-1/TRBV3-2